Shown below are 22 T cell receptor beta chains from a single sample sequenced in a study of cytomegalovirus exposure and HLA in healthy donors. The primer mix had 60 Vbeta and 13 Jbeta primers. Repertoires were generated with immunoSEQ multiplex PCR, while TCRdb's copy carries only in-frame clones and drops some. The sample records roughly 160,000 clones, 75% to 80% being singletons. Sequenced: PBMCs. The origin of the receptors is a man aged 50 to 60 in good health and CMV-seropositive.

This chain connects TRBV28 to TRBJ1-2, with 7 bases aligning to TRBD1. The CDR3 contains 14 residues. Losses at the gene ends were 5 bases for V and 6 bases for J; bases not matched to a gene: 9. Germline V lookup: CDR1 MDHEN, CDR2 SYDVKM. The chain's CDR3 is CASSIPTGVDGYTF. Here the CDR3 DNA reads TGTGCCAGCAGTATACCCACAGGGGTAGATGGCTACACCTTC.

The J gene is TRBJ2-1, the V gene TRBV9, with 8 bases fitting TRBD2. This CDR3 has 19 amino acids. Per the germline V gene, CDR1 is SGDLS and CDR2 is YYNGEE. J lost 6 bases, V lost 3 bases, and 20 bases had no gene match. CDR3 protein: CASSDWVWAGTSDPNEQFF. The CDR3 region has the DNA TGTGCCAGCAGCGACTGGGTTTGGGCCGGGACTAGTGACCCCAATGAGCAGTTCTTC.

The V and J genes are TRBV15 and TRBJ1-3, with D uncertain. Trimming pared 0 bases from V and 0 bases from J, leaving 9 bases between. Germline lookup yields CDR1 LNHNV and CDR2 YYDKDF (reference sequence). The CDR3 loop spans 16 amino acids. CDR3 loop: CATSRENTYSGNTIYF. In DNA, the CDR3 is TGTGCCACCAGCAGAGAGAACACGTACTCTGGAAACACCATATATTTT.

CDR3 nucleotide sequence: TGTGCCAGCAGCTTAACAGGAACGAACACTGAAGCTTTCTTT. Amino acids: CASSLTGTNTEAFF. The chain joins TRBV7-9 to TRBJ1-1; D is perhaps TRBD1 (5 bases). V was pared by 2 bases and J by 1 base, with 8 bases between. CDR1 and CDR2 (germline): SEHNR, FQNEAQ (reference sequence). The CDR3 has 14 amino acids.

The chain couples TRBV10-3 to TRBJ2-7, with D perhaps matching TRBD1 (6 bases). Trimming took off 5 bases at V and 1 base at J, with 15 bases between the two ends. The CDR3 runs 15 residues. Germline CDR1 ENHRY, CDR2 SYGVKD. CDR3 in DNA: TGTGCCATCAGTCCCTATGACAGGTCTTCCTACGAGCAGTACTTC. Translation: CAISPYDRSSYEQYF.

V gene TRBV6-1 combines with J gene TRBJ1-4; 8 bases align to TRBD1. The CDR3 has 16 amino acids. Germline lookup yields CDR1 MNHNS and CDR2 SASEGT. V trimming: 3 bases; J trimming: 4 bases; junction bases outside the gene matches: 7. CDR3 region: CASSELGTGGNEKLFF. The CDR3, as DNA: TGTGCCAGCAGTGAGCTTGGGACAGGAGGTAATGAAAAACTGTTTTTT.

V is TRBV7-9 and J is TRBJ2-1; 12 positions agree with TRBD2. V trimming: 6 bases; J trimming: 4 bases; junction bases outside the gene matches: 4. CDR3 length equals 15 residues. CDR1 SEHNR and CDR2 FQNEAQ come from the germline V gene (reference sequence). CDR3 DNA sequence: TGTGCCAGCAGATATACTAGCGGGGGGTACAATGAGCAGTTCTTC. It encodes CASRYTSGGYNEQFF.

The rearrangement uses TRBV28 and TRBJ2-5; TRBD1 matches 8 bases. V lost 8 bases, J lost 1 base, and 9 bases stayed unmatched. The germline CDR1 and CDR2 sequences are MDHEN and SYDVKM. The CDR3 consists of 15 residues. CDR3 sequence reads: CASGGQGALQETQYF. The CDR3 nucleotides are TGTGCCAGCGGCGGGCAGGGGGCCCTCCAAGAGACCCAGTACTTC.

The chain joins TRBV7-9 to TRBJ2-1; unclear D gene. The CDR3 runs 12 residues. V lost 5 bases, J lost 10 bases, and 12 bases lay in between. In germline, CDR1 is SEHNR, CDR2 FQNEAQ (reference sequence). Here the CDR3 reads CASSPRRLEQFF. The CDR3 region has the DNA TGTGCCAGCAGCCCCAGACGACTCGAGCAGTTCTTC.

This clone occurred once. This chain joins TRBV5-6 and TRBJ1-6; D is perhaps TRBD1 (5 bases). V lost 2 bases, J lost 3 bases, and 6 bases lay in between. The CDR3 totals 14 residues. Per the germline V gene, CDR1 is SGHDT and CDR2 is YYEEEE. CDR3 DNA: TGTGCCAGCAGCTTAAGGGGCTATAATTCACCCCTCCACTTT. Its protein is CASSLRGYNSPLHF.

At least ten counts were recorded for this clone. In the same sample, other DNA sequences code for this CDR3. The chain joins TRBV28 to TRBJ2-3; 9 positions match TRBD1. This CDR3 comprises 13 residues. Germline V gene lookup returns CDR1 MDHEN and CDR2 SYDVKM. Trimming cost V 8 bases and J 2 bases; bases outside gene matches: 2. Here the CDR3 reads CASWDRDTDTQYF. CDR3 nucleotide sequence: TGTGCCAGCTGGGACAGGGACACAGATACGCAGTATTTT.

The chain is built from TRBV6-5 and TRBJ2-7; D might be TRBD2 (5 bases). The CDR3 sequence is 16 residues long. From germline, CDR1 is MNHEY and CDR2 SVGAGI. V lost 2 bases, J lost 0 bases, and 14 bases lay in between. The CDR3 DNA sequence: TGTGCCAGCAGTTACACATCGGCACGGGACTCCTACGAGCAGTACTTC. It codes for CASSYTSARDSYEQYF.

The chain uses TRBV6-5 and TRBJ2-3, with D maybe TRBD1 (5 bases). Germline V gene lookup returns CDR1 MNHEY and CDR2 SVGAGI. CDR3 length: 15 residues. Deletions cut 6 bases from V and 2 bases from J, with 15 bases between. Here the CDR3 DNA reads TGTGCCAGCAGACTACAGCAGGGAACCACAGATACGCAGTATTTT. Its translation is CASRLQQGTTDTQYF.

This clone was observed a few times. This chain connects TRBV4-3 to TRBJ1-3; D is unclear. The germline V and J ends were trimmed by 1 base and 6 bases, with 13 bases remaining between them. CDR1 and CDR2 (germline): LGHNA, YSLEER. CDR3 length: 15 residues. The CDR3 is CASSQAQNLLNTIYF. In nucleotides, the CDR3 is TGCGCCAGCAGCCAAGCACAGAACTTACTAAACACCATATATTTT.

The V and J genes are TRBV2 and TRBJ1-2; no clear D. This CDR3 is 14 amino acids long. Germline CDR1 reads SNHLY; CDR2 reads FYNNEI. Deletions cut 10 bases from V and 4 bases from J, with 19 bases between. The CDR3, as DNA: TGTGCCACCATGAGAGGGCAGCTATTCTATGGCTACACCTTC. It encodes CATMRGQLFYGYTF. Based on the CDR3 plus reference TRBV2 and TRBJ1-2, the full variable domain is EPEVTQTPSHQVTQMGQEVILRCVPISNHLYFYWYRQILGQKVEFLVSFYNNEISEKSEIFDDQFSVERPDGSNFTLKIRSTKLEDSAMYFCATMRGQLFYGYTFGSGTRLTVV.

The chain links TRBV28 to TRBJ1-5; weak D call: TRBD1 (6 bases). The V end lost 2 bases, the J end lost 6 bases, and 17 bases lay between the germline ends. Germline-derived CDR1 and CDR2 are MDHEN and SYDVKM. The length of the CDR3 is 16 residues. The DNA for the CDR3 is TGTGCCAGCAGTTTAGGTAGTGACAGGAACAGTCAGCCCCAGCATTTT. This encodes CASSLGSDRNSQPQHF.

The DNA of the CDR3 is TGTGCCAGCAGTTACTCCACAGGGTTCACCGGGGAGCTGTTTTTT. It is translated as CASSYSTGFTGELFF. V and J are TRBV6-6 and TRBJ2-2; possible D gene TRBD1, 6 bases. CDR1 and CDR2 from the germline V gene are MNHNY and SVGAGI (reference sequence). V lost 0 bases and J lost 4, with 9 bases in between. This CDR3 is 15 amino acids long.

The rearrangement joins TRBV2 to TRBJ2-1; 8 nucleotides line up with TRBD2. The CDR3 contains 14 residues. Trimming at V came to 2 bases and at J to 10 bases, leaving 7 bases not matched to a gene. Germline V lookup: CDR1 SNHLY, CDR2 FYNNEI. The CDR3 DNA follows: TGTGCCAGCAGTGAACCCGGGGGGGCGAAAGAGCAGTTCTTC. This translates into CASSEPGGAKEQFF.

The chain links TRBV2 to TRBJ1-5, with TRBD1 matching 7 bases. CDR3 length: 15 residues. V was clipped by 5 bases and J by 2 bases; unmatched bases: 6. Germline-derived CDR1 and CDR2 are SNHLY and FYNNEI. The CDR3 DNA sequence: TGTGCCAGCAGTCGACAGGGCGGAGGCAATCAGCCCCAGCATTTT. The encoded protein is CASSRQGGGNQPQHF.

V usage is TRBV6-5 and J usage is TRBJ2-5, with D tentatively TRBD2 (6 bases). V was pared by 6 bases and J by 4 bases, with 18 bases between. The CDR3 extends over 15 amino acids. Germline V lookup: CDR1 MNHEY, CDR2 SVGAGI. The CDR3 loop is CASRNHGGPGETQYF. The CDR3 DNA reads as TGTGCCAGCAGGAACCACGGGGGACCGGGAGAGACCCAGTACTTC.

In this sample, this clone turned up a few times. The CDR3 is CASSFGEGATNEKLFF. The CDR3 region has the DNA TGTGCCAGCAGCTTTGGAGAGGGTGCAACTAATGAAAAACTGTTTTTT. The genes are TRBV5-6 and TRBJ1-4; D is uncertain. V was pared by 2 bases and J by 0 bases, with 11 bases between. CDR3 size: 16 residues. From germline, CDR1 is SGHDT and CDR2 YYEEEE.

This CDR3 reads CASSQVFRDRATGELFF. The CDR3 nucleotides are TGTGCCAGCAGCCAAGTCTTCCGGGACAGGGCTACCGGGGAGCTGTTTTTT. This chain joins TRBV4-2 and TRBJ2-2, with 9 positions matching TRBD1. The CDR3 consists of 17 residues. The germline V gene encodes CDR1 LGHNA and CDR2 YNFKEQ. With 1 base clipped from V and 5 bases from J, the junction kept 8 bases outside the gene matches.